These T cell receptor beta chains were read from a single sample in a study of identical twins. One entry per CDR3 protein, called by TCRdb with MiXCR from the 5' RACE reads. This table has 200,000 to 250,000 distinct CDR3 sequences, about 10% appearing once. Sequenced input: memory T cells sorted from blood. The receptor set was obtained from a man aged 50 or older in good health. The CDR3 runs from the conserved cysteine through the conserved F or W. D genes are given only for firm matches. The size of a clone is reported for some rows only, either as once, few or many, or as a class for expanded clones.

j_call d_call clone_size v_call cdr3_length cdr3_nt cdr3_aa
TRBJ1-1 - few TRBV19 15 TGTGCCAGTAGCGAATATACAGGGAGGAACACTGAAGCTTTCTTT CASSEYTGRNTEAFF
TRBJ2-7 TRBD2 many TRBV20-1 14 TGCAGTGCTAGCCCGGGACTAGCGAGATACGAGCAGTACTTC CSASPGLARYEQYF
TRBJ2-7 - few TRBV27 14 TGTGCCAGCAGTTTCCAGACAGGAACCTACGAGCAGTACTTC CASSFQTGTYEQYF
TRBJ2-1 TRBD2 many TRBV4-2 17 TGTGCCAGCAGCCAGTATTCTAGCGGGAGCTCCTACAATGAGCAGTTCTTC CASSQYSSGSSYNEQFF
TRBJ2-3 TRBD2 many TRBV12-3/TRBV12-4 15 TGTGCCAGCAGAGGCCGTAGCGGGGGCACAGATACGCAGTATTTT CASRGRSGGTDTQYF
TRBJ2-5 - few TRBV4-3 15 TGCGCCAGCAGCCTTAAAACAGGGCCCGGGGAGACCCAGTACTTC CASSLKTGPGETQYF
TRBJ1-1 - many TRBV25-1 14 TGTGCCAGTTCAGGTAGAGGTGGGAGCACTGAAGCTTTCTTT CASSGRGGSTEAFF
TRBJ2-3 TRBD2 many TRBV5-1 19 TGCGCCAGCAGCTATCCGGGACTAGCGGGAGTGAGGACCACAGATACGCAGTATTTT CASSYPGLAGVRTTDTQYF
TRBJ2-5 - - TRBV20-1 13 TGCAGTGCCCCAGGTCCCGGGGAGAGTATCCAGTACTTC CSAPGPGESIQYF
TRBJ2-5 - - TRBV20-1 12 TGCAGTGCTAGCAAGGAGAGGGAGACCCAGTACTTC CSASKERETQYF
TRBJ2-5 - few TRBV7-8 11 TGTGCCTTCACCCTCGAAGAGACCCAGTACTTC CAFTLEETQYF
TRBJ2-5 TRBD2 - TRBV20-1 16 TGCAGTGCTAGAGATCCGGGACTAGCGGGACTTGAGACCCAGTACTTC CSARDPGLAGLETQYF
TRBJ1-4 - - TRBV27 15 TGTGCCAGCCGGAACAGCGCATCAGATTTAGAAAAACTGTTTTTT CASRNSASDLEKLFF
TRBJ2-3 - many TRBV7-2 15 TGTGCCAGCAGCTTAGGACCCTGGGGCACAGATACGCAGTATTTT CASSLGPWGTDTQYF
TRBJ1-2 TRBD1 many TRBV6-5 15 TGTGCCAGCAGTAACTCCGACAGGGGGCCCGATGGCTACACCTTC CASSNSDRGPDGYTF
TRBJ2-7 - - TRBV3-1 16 TGTGCCAGCAGCCCACGCCCCACGGGCGACTCCTACGAGCAGTACTTC CASSPRPTGDSYEQYF